This TCR beta chain originates from a study of cytomegalovirus exposure and HLA in healthy donors. With 60 Vbeta and 13 Jbeta primers, the PCR was carried out. Clones were read by immunoSEQ multiplex PCR, and TCRdb kept only the in-frame ones, dropping some. Of about 200,000 clones in the sample, under 85% are singletons; the top ten hold less than 2%. This CDR3 spans 17 amino acids. Trimming took 4 bases from V and 0 from J; bases not matched to a gene: 6. Germline V gene data show CDR1 as SGHDT and CDR2 as YYEEEE. The J gene is TRBJ2-2, the V gene TRBV5-6, with TRBD2 identical over 10 bases. The sequence derives from a man in his fifties or sixties in good health and CMV-seronegative. Material for sequencing was PBMCs. The CDR3 bases are TGTGCCAGCAGCCTCAGGACTAGCGGAACGAACACCGGGGAGCTGTTTTTT. Amino acid sequence: CASSLRTSGTNTGELFF.